This TCR beta chain was found in a study of blood T cell repertoires in COVID-19. This clone was picked up one time. Per germline, CDR1 SGDLS and CDR2 YYNGEE. The V end was cut by 3 bases, the J end by 0 bases, with 10 bases between. The CDR3 extends over 15 amino acids. Authors' data handling: From reference gene primer amplification, estimates of nucleated cell counts were derived. Sequencing was performed with immunoSEQ multiplex PCR; in TCRdb, only in-frame clones are kept and a portion is missing. V and J calls and clone size are as listed in that table; D and trimming were resolved from the DNA. The sample lists 300,000 to 350,000 clones; 80% to 90% were seen once.

The sequencing input was PBMCs or T cells enriched from blood (not recorded which). The TCR was taken from a man aged 25 to 40 who had recovered from COVID-19. The rearrangement uses TRBV9 and TRBJ1-5, with a weak D call TRBD1 (6 bases). The CDR3 loop reads CASSETGISNQPQHF. CDR3 sequence (DNA): TGTGCCAGCAGCGAGACAGGCATTAGCAATCAGCCCCAGCATTTT.